Listed here are 26 T cell receptor beta chains from one sample, sequenced in a study of identical twins. TCRdb reanalysed the 5' RACE reads using MiXCR and keeps one entry per CDR3 protein. The sample consists of more than 400,000 distinct CDR3 sequences, 13% to 15% of them appearing once. The sample was also linked to a second study, of yellow fever vaccine responses in identical twins.

Sequencing was done on a sample of CD4+ T cells sorted from blood. These receptor sequences come from a woman aged 18-29 years in good health.

The gene calls are TRBV20-1 and TRBJ2-5; no reliable D call. Germline V gives CDR1 DFQATT, CDR2 SNEGSKA (reference sequence). Trimming stripped 4 bases from V and 7 bases from J, with 10 bases between. The CDR3 loop spans 11 amino acids. CDR3 nucleotide sequence: TGCAGTGCTAAGACCCCCGGGACCCAGTACTTC. It specifies CSAKTPGTQYF.

This clonotype was found a few times. The CDR3 region has the DNA TGTGCCATCCAAGGACGGAGCCAAGAGACCCAGTACTTC. Its translation is CAIQGRSQETQYF. This chain connects TRBV10-3 to TRBJ2-5, with no clear D. The germline gives CDR1 ENHRY, CDR2 SYGVKD. The V gene lost 8 bases and the J gene lost 1 base, with 11 bases spanning the gap. This CDR3 region has 13 residues.

This clonotype was recorded a few times. The chain has TRBV20-1 and TRBJ1-1; TRBD1 matches 11 bases. Trimming took 1 base from V and 8 from J; bases not matched to a gene: 3. The CDR3 sequence is 13 residues long. The germline V gene has CDR1 DFQATT and CDR2 SNEGSKA (reference sequence). The CDR3 sequence: CSARGDRGEEAFF. CDR3 coding DNA: TGCAGTGCTAGAGGGGACAGGGGGGAAGAAGCTTTCTTT.

This clonotype was found many times. This chain links TRBV12-3 or TRBV12-4 with TRBJ1-6; D uncertain. The CDR3 has 12 residues. V dropped 2 bases and J dropped 9 bases, with 5 bases sitting between them. DNA of the CDR3: TGTGCCAGCAGTTTAAGGGTTTCACCCCTCCACTTT. Protein sequence: CASSLRVSPLHF.

This clonotype was recorded at least ten times. The chain is built from TRBV7-9 and TRBJ2-5; no definite D call. Germline V gene lookup returns CDR1 SEHNR and CDR2 FQNEAQ (reference sequence). The CDR3 contains 11 residues. The V end was cut by 5 bases, the J end by 3 bases, with 4 bases between. CDR3 nucleotide sequence: TGTGCCAGCAGCCGGAAAGAGACCCAGTACTTC. It yields the protein CASSRKETQYF.

This clonotype has only a few counts. The chain joins TRBV10-3 to TRBJ1-6; 9 bases agree with TRBD1. Germline CDR1 reads ENHRY; CDR2 reads SYGVKD. This CDR3 spans 14 amino acids. J lost 7 bases, V lost 7 bases, and 5 bases had no gene match. The CDR3 coding sequence is TGTGCCATCACCGTAGACAGGGGGAATTCACCCCTCCACTTT. Translated: CAITVDRGNSPLHF.

The chain recombines TRBV12-3 or TRBV12-4 with TRBJ2-1, with TRBD2 matching 13 bases. The CDR3 is 16 amino acids. J was trimmed by 6 bases and V by 6 bases; bases with no gene match: 8. CDR3 sequence: CASRGSGTSGTNEQFF. The CDR3 DNA follows: TGTGCCAGCAGGGGGTCCGGGACTAGCGGGACCAATGAGCAGTTCTTC.

The chain combines TRBV10-3 with TRBJ2-3, with D unresolved. The CDR3 length is 15 residues. Germline CDR1 and CDR2: ENHRY and SYGVKD. V lost 11 bases and J 6 bases, leaving 24 bases between the germline ends. For the CDR3, the DNA is TGTGCCGCGTCGCCCAACTCCCTCGTGGGGGATACGCAGTATTTT. Translation: CAASPNSLVGDTQYF.

The table lists this clonotype with a few counts. In DNA form, the CDR3 reads TGCAGCGTGACCGAATTCACTAATGAAAAACTGTTTTTT. Its translation: CSVTEFTNEKLFF. V usage is TRBV29-1 and J usage is TRBJ1-4; D is uncertain. The CDR3 has 13 residues. Germline values: CDR1 SQVTM, CDR2 ANQGSEA. Between the trimmed V and J ends, which lost 6 bases and 2 bases, there was a span of 10 bases. The entire variable domain, with the rest obtained from reference TRBV29-1 and TRBJ1-4, is as follows: SAVISQKPSRDICQRGTSLTIQCQVDSQVTMMFWYRQQPGQSLTLIATANQGSEATYESGFVIDKFPISRPNLTFSTLTVSNMSPEDSSIYLCSVTEFTNEKLFFGSGTQLSVL.

This clonotype was observed a few times. The J gene is TRBJ2-3, the V gene TRBV29-1, with TRBD2 matching 9 bases. V lost 5 bases and J lost 4; bases outside the gene matches: 4. Germline assignment: CDR1 SQVTM and CDR2 ANQGSEA. The CDR3 sequence is 13 residues long. The CDR3 DNA sequence: TGCAGCGTTCGGACTAGCGAGGCAGATACGCAGTATTTT. Residues: CSVRTSEADTQYF.

The V call is TRBV6-1, the J call TRBJ2-2; maybe TRBD2 (6 bases). CDR1 is MNHNS, CDR2 SASEGT, per germline. Trimming stripped 5 bases from V and 1 base from J, with 14 bases between. The CDR3 covers 16 residues. CDR3 DNA sequence: TGTGCCAGCAGTCCATATAGCGGATTGAACACCGGGGAGCTGTTTTTT. It translates to CASSPYSGLNTGELFF.

The rearrangement joins TRBV5-1 to TRBJ2-2; D unclear. Germline-derived CDR1 and CDR2 are SGHRS and YFSETQ. Between the trimmed V and J ends, which lost 5 bases and 8 bases, there was a span of 16 bases. The CDR3 consists of 14 residues. The CDR3 DNA reads TGCGCCAGCAGAACCCTTCGTGATAGGGGGGAGCTGTTTTTT. Amino acids: CASRTLRDRGELFF.

In this sample, this clonotype turned up a few times. The chain links TRBV3-1 to TRBJ2-2; D is unclear. Germline CDR1 reads LGHDT; CDR2 reads YNNKEL (reference sequence). The ends were cut back, 2 bases at V and 4 bases at J, with 11 bases in the middle. The CDR3 runs 15 residues. DNA of the CDR3: TGTGCCAGCAGCCAATTTGCCCAACCCACCGGGGAGCTGTTTTTT. Amino acid sequence: CASSQFAQPTGELFF.

V is TRBV2 and J is TRBJ2-2; 7 bases map to TRBD2. V lost 0 bases, J lost 5 bases, and 6 bases stayed unmatched. The CDR3 length is 16 residues. The germline V gene encodes CDR1 SNHLY and CDR2 FYNNEI. The CDR3 spells CASSEASGGLTGELFF. CDR3 nucleotides: TGTGCCAGCAGTGAAGCGTCGGGGGGACTTACCGGGGAGCTGTTTTTT.

V usage is TRBV6-2 or TRBV6-3 and J usage is TRBJ2-4; TRBD2 might be the D (5 bases). This CDR3 comprises 15 residues. Germline lookup yields CDR1 MNHEY and CDR2 SVGEGT. V lost 6 bases and J 7 bases, leaving 19 bases between the germline ends. CDR3 bases: TGTGCCAGCAGACGACTGGCTAGCTCAGGCAACATTCAGTACTTC. Protein sequence: CASRRLASSGNIQYF.

This clonotype has a handful of counts. This chain links TRBV20-1 with TRBJ2-3; D unresolved. The CDR3 has 13 amino acids. In germline, CDR1 is DFQATT, CDR2 SNEGSKA (reference sequence). Trimming removed 6 bases at V and 0 bases at J, with 10 bases between. The CDR3 loop reads CSAEDTSTDTQYF. CDR3 sequence (DNA): TGCAGTGCCGAGGATACTAGCACAGATACGCAGTATTTT.

The chain has TRBV29-1 and TRBJ2-7; possible D gene TRBD1, 6 bases. Germline CDR1 reads SQVTM; CDR2 reads ANQGSEA. Trimming took 0 bases from V and 2 from J, leaving 8 bases between them. The CDR3 has 13 residues. CDR3 sequence: CSVEDQGTYEQYF. CDR3 DNA sequence: TGCAGCGTTGAAGATCAGGGGACCTACGAGCAGTACTTC.

This clonotype was seen only a few times. The rearrangement joins TRBV28 to TRBJ1-2, with 7 bases matching TRBD1. The V gene end was trimmed by 2 bases and the J gene end by 6 bases; junction bases not matched to a gene: 9. The germline gives CDR1 MDHEN, CDR2 SYDVKM. This CDR3 has 15 amino acids. This chain's CDR3 is CASSLRRQGGNGYTF. The CDR3 DNA follows: TGTGCCAGCAGTTTACGGCGACAGGGTGGAAATGGCTACACCTTC.

This clonotype was picked up a small number of times. The chain is built from TRBV6-5 and TRBJ2-2, with D unresolved. V was cut by 3 bases and J by 5 bases, with 7 bases left in between. The CDR3 consists of 13 residues. Germline assignment: CDR1 MNHEY and CDR2 SVGAGI. The CDR3 reads CASSYQQTGELFF. CDR3 DNA sequence: TGTGCCAGCAGTTATCAACAAACCGGGGAGCTGTTTTTT.

Only a few counts were recorded for this clonotype. This chain uses TRBV11-1 with TRBJ2-1; 10 bases are shared with TRBD2. Germline V gene sequence: CDR1 SGHAT, CDR2 FQDESV (reference sequence). The CDR3 is 16 amino acids. V lost 1 base, J lost 6 bases, and 6 bases stayed unmatched. This CDR3 is CASSLEISGGINEQFF. The DNA for the CDR3 is TGTGCCAGCAGCTTAGAGATTAGCGGGGGGATCAATGAGCAGTTCTTC.

The CDR3 region has the DNA TGTGCCAGCAGCTTGCTAAAGAACTCCTACAATGAGCAGTTCTTC. Protein product: CASSLLKNSYNEQFF. This rearrangement joins TRBV5-6 to TRBJ2-1; D is ambiguous. Trimming removed 1 base at V and 0 bases at J, with 8 bases between. CDR3 size: 15 residues. Germline V gives CDR1 SGHDT, CDR2 YYEEEE.

V and J are TRBV2 and TRBJ2-7; 7 nucleotides agree with TRBD1. CDR3 length: 13 amino acids. V lost 8 bases and J lost 4; bases outside the gene matches: 8. Looked up from germline, CDR1 is SNHLY and CDR2 is FYNNEI. CDR3 DNA sequence: TGTGCCAGCGAGACAGGGTATTCGTACGAGCAGTACTTC. Translating it yields CASETGYSYEQYF.

The chain is built from TRBV7-2 and TRBJ2-3, with D possibly matching TRBD2 (5 bases). The CDR3 covers 16 residues. Per germline, CDR1 SGHTA and CDR2 FQGNSA. Trimming took off 2 bases at V and 4 bases at J, with 16 bases between the two ends. The chain's CDR3 is CASSLLDTSLSDTQYF. The CDR3 DNA reads as TGTGCCAGCAGCTTATTAGACACTAGTCTGTCAGATACGCAGTATTTT. Full variable domain (missing parts from reference TRBV7-2 and TRBJ2-3): GAGVSQSPSNKVTEKGKDVELRCDPISGHTALYWYRQSLGQGLEFLIYFQGNSAPDKSGLPSDRFSAERTGGSVSTLTIQRTQQEDSAVYLCASSLLDTSLSDTQYFGPGTRLTVL.

The rearrangement uses TRBV29-1 and TRBJ2-5, with D perhaps being TRBD1 or TRBD2 (6 bases each). The V end lost 4 bases, the J end lost 1 base, and 19 bases lay between the germline ends. Germline V gene sequence: CDR1 SQVTM, CDR2 ANQGSEA. The CDR3 loop spans 16 amino acids. The CDR3 loop is CSVVGGRVGGQETQYF. The CDR3 bases are TGCAGCGTTGTTGGGGGCAGGGTGGGGGGCCAAGAGACCCAGTACTTC. The full variable domain, its missing parts supplied by reference TRBV29-1 and TRBJ2-5, is SAVISQKPSRDICQRGTSLTIQCQVDSQVTMMFWYRQQPGQSLTLIATANQGSEATYESGFVIDKFPISRPNLTFSTLTVSNMSPEDSSIYLCSVVGGRVGGQETQYFGPGTRLLVL.

This clonotype was seen a few times. The chain recombines TRBV28 with TRBJ1-5; maybe TRBD1 (6 bases). The CDR3 totals 15 residues. V was pared by 5 bases and J by 2 bases, with 13 bases between. From germline, CDR1 is MDHEN and CDR2 SYDVKM. The CDR3 loop is CASSRDAGGNQPQHF. CDR3 DNA sequence: TGTGCCAGCAGTCGGGACGCAGGGGGCAATCAGCCCCAGCATTTT.

There are a few counts of this clonotype. The V gene is TRBV20-1, the J gene TRBJ2-3, with 12 bases matching TRBD2. The V gene's germline CDR1 is DFQATT and CDR2 SNEGSKA (reference sequence). The CDR3 contains 14 residues. CDR3 sequence (DNA): TGCAGCTCTAGCGGGGGGGCAAGCACAGATACGCAGTATTTT. This gives the protein CSSSGGASTDTQYF.